This record concerns one T cell receptor (beta chain) sequence. Antigen: not known. The TCR beta cDNA libraries contained unique molecular identifiers. Each CDR3 protein is one row after TCRdb ran MiXCR on the PCR reads. The table has more than 450,000 distinct CDR3 sequences, less than 40% seen once. The sample is drawn from a study of post-analysis software for immune sequencing data. Study-wide background: Included courses were relapsing-remitting and secondary progressive multiple sclerosis; progressive-relapsing multiple sclerosis was also included. Whole-study results and caveats: By F measure, strong co-clustering occurred among samples prepared in the same batch.

The receptor was isolated from a girl between 2 and 17 years old with multiple sclerosis. The material sequenced was blood.

CDR3 region: CSARRENTIYF. For the CDR3, the DNA is TGCAGTGCTCGACGTGAAAACACCATATATTTT. This chain connects TRBV20-1 to TRBJ1-3; D is ambiguous. Trimming stripped 5 bases from V and 6 bases from J, with 8 bases between. Germline assignment: CDR1 DFQATT and CDR2 SNEGSKA (reference sequence). The CDR3 spans 11 residues.